This TCR beta chain stems from a study of blood T cells in healthy people across ages. Sample-barcoded 5' priming and a J-beta primer mix drove a second PCR of roughly 6 to 12 cycles. MiXCR was run by TCRdb on the 5' RACE reads, yielding one entry per CDR3 protein. Here the sample spans roughly 1,000,000 distinct CDR3 sequences, approximately 25% being singletons. This clonotype has a handful of counts. From germline, CDR1 is LGHDT and CDR2 YNNKEL (reference sequence). The trim removed 1 base at V and 5 bases at J, leaving 4 bases unmatched. The CDR3 runs to 15 residues. The same specimen was also included in a second study, on T cells of mothers and their children.

This TCR came from a girl between 2 and 10 years old in good health. This sequence joins TRBV3-1 and TRBJ2-3; 9 bases are a match to TRBD1. The sequencing sample was made of blood. Here the CDR3 DNA reads TGTGCCAGCAGCCAAGGGACAGGGGAGGGAGATACGCAGTATTTT. Translation gives CASSQGTGEGDTQYF.